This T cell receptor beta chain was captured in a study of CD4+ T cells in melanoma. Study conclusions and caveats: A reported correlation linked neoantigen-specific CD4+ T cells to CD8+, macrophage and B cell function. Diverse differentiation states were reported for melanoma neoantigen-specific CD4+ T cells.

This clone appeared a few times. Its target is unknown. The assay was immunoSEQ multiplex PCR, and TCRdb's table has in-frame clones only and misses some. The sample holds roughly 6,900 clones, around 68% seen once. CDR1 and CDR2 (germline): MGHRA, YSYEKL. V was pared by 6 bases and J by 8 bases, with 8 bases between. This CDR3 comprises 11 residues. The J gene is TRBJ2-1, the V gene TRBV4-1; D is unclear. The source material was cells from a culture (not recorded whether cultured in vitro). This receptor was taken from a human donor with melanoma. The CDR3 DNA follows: TGCGCCAGCAGGGTAGGTGATGAGCAGTTCTTC. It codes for CASRVGDEQFF.